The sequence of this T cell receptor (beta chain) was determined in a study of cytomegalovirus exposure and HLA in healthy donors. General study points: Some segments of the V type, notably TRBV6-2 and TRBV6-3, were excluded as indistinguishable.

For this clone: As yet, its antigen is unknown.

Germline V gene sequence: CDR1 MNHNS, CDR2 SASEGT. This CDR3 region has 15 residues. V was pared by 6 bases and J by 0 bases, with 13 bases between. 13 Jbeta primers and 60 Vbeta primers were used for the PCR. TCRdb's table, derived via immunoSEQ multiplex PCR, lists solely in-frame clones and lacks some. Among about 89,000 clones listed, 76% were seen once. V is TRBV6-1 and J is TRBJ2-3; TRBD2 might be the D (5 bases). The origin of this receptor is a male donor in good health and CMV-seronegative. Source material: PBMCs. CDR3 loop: CASSPSRPSTDTQYF. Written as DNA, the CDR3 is TGTGCCAGCAGCCCTAGCAGACCTAGCACAGATACGCAGTATTTT.